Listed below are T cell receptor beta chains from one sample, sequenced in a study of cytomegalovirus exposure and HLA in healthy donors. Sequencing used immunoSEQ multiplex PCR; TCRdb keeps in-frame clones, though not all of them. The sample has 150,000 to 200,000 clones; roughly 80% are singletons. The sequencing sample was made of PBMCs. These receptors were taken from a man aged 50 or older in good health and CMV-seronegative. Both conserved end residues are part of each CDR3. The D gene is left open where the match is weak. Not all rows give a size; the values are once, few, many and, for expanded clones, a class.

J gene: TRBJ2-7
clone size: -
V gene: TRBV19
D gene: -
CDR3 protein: CASSIPKGEQYF
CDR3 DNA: TGTGCCAGTAGTATTCCCAAGGGGGAGCAGTACTTC

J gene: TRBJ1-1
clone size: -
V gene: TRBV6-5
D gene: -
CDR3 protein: CASRSGGKNTEAFF
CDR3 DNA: TGTGCCAGCAGAAGCGGGGGTAAGAACACTGAAGCTTTCTTT

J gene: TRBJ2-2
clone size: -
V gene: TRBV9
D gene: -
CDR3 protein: CASSDQGPNTGELFF
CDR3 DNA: TGTGCCAGCAGCGACCAGGGCCCAAACACCGGGGAGCTGTTTTTT

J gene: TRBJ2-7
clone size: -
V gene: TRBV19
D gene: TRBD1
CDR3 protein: CASSGGETGGSYEQYF
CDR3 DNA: TGTGCCAGTAGTGGGGGAGAGACAGGGGGGTCCTACGAGCAGTACTTC

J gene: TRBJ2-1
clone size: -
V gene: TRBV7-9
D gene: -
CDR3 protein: CASSPRTWDEQFF
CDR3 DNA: TGTGCCAGCAGCCCCCGGACTTGGGATGAGCAGTTCTTC

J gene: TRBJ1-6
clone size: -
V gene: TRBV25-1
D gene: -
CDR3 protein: CASSSDTANSPLHF
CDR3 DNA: TGTGCCAGCAGTTCGGACACCGCTAATTCACCCCTCCACTTT

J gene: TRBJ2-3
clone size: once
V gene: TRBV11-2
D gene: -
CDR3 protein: CASSPGTAGRNTQYF
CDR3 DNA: TGTGCCAGCAGCCCCGGGACTGCGGGCAGAAATACGCAGTATTTT

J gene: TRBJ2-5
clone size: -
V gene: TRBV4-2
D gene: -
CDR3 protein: CASSPPGAAETQYF
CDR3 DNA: TGTGCCAGCAGCCCACCTGGAGCAGCGGAGACCCAGTACTTC

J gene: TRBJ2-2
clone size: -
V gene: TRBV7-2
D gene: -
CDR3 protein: CASSLGGFTGELFF
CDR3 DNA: TGTGCCAGCAGCTTAGGAGGGTTTACCGGGGAGCTGTTTTTT

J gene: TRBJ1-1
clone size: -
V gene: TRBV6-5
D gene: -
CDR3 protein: CASSYSGTPNTEAFF
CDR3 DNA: TGTGCCAGCAGTTACTCCGGGACACCGAACACTGAAGCTTTCTTT

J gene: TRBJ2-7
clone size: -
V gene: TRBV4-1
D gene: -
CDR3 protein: CASSQVVSRTLYEQYF
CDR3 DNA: TGCGCCAGCAGCCAAGTTGTATCGCGGACACTCTACGAGCAGTACTTC

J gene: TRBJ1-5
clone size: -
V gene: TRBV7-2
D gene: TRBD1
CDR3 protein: CASSLTGLGNQPQHF
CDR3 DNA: TGTGCCAGCAGCTTGACAGGGTTGGGGAATCAGCCCCAGCATTTT

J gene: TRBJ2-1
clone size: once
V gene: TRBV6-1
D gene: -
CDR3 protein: CASSEGQTSYNEQFF
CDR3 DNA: TGTGCCAGCAGTGAAGGACAGACCTCCTACAATGAGCAGTTCTTC

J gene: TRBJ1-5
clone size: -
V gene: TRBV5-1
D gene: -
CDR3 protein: CASSLGIGGDQPQHF
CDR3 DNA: TGCGCCAGCAGCTTGGGAATAGGAGGGGATCAGCCCCAGCATTTT

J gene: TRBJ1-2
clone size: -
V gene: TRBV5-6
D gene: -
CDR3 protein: CASSLRGGYTF
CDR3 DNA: TGTGCCAGCAGCTTGCGCGGAGGCTACACCTTC

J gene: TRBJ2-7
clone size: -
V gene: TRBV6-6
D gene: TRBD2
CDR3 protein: CASSYERAGGGHEQYF
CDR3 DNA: TGTGCCAGCAGTTACGAAAGAGCGGGGGGGGGCCACGAGCAGTACTTC

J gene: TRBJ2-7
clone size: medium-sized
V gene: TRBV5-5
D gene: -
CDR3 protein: CASSFGPGASYEQYF
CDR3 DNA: TGTGCCAGCAGCTTTGGGCCAGGGGCCTCCTACGAGCAGTACTTC

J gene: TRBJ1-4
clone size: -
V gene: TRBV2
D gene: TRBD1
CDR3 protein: CASNRGPLDEKLFF
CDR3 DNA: TGTGCCAGCAACAGGGGTCCGTTGGATGAAAAACTGTTTTTT

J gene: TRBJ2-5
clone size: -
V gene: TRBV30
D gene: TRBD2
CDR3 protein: CAWSVRGLVRETQYF
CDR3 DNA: TGTGCCTGGAGTGTGCGGGGGTTGGTTCGAGAGACCCAGTACTTC

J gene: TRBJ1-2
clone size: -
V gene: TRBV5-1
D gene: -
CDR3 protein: CASSLDPASYTF
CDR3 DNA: TGCGCCAGCAGCTTGGACCCTGCGAGCTACACCTTC

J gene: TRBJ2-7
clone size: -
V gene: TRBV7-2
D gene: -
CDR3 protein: CASSLVAYEQYF
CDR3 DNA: TGTGCCAGCAGCTTAGTGGCATACGAGCAGTACTTC

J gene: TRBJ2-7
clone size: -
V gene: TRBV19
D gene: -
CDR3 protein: CASSRVGAPDSYEQYF
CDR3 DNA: TGTGCCAGTAGTAGGGTGGGGGCTCCGGACTCCTACGAGCAGTACTTC

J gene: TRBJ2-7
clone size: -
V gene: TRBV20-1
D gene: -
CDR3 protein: CSARLDKEQYF
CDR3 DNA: TGCAGTGCTAGATTGGACAAAGAGCAGTACTTC

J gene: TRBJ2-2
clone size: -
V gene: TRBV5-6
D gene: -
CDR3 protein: CASTLGLAANTGELFF
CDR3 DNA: TGTGCCAGCACCCTCGGTCTTGCCGCGAACACCGGGGAGCTGTTTTTT

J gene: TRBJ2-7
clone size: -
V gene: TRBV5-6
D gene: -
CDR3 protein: CASSLQGTSSTYEQYF
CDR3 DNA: TGTGCCAGCAGCTTGCAGGGTACTTCCTCAACCTACGAGCAGTACTTC

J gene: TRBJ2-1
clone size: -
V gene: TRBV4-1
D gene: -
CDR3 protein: CASSQEGRPKMDNEQFF
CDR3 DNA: TGCGCCAGCAGCCAAGAAGGCAGGCCAAAGATGGACAATGAGCAGTTCTTC

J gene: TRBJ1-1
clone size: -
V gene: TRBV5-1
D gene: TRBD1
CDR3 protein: CASRTGVSNTEAFF
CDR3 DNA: TGCGCCAGCCGGACAGGGGTGTCTAACACTGAAGCTTTCTTT

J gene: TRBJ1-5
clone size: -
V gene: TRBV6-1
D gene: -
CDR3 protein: CASSEYSSYSNQPQHF
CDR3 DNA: TGTGCCAGCAGTGAATACAGCTCGTATAGCAATCAGCCCCAGCATTTT

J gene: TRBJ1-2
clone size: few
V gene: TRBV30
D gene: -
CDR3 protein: CAWRGADYGYTF
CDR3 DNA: TGTGCCTGGAGGGGGGCGGACTATGGCTACACCTTC

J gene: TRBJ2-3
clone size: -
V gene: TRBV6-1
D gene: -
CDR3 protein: CASSADSSTDTQYF
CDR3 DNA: TGTGCCAGCAGTGCTGACAGTTCTACAGATACGCAGTATTTT

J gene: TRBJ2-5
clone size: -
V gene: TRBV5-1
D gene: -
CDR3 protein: CASSFGGGVETQYF
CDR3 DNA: TGCGCCAGCAGCTTCGGCGGGGGCGTAGAGACCCAGTACTTC

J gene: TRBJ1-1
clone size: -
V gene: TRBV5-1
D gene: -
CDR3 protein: CASRLAGGTEAFF
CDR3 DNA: TGCGCCAGCCGGCTCGCCGGGGGGACTGAAGCTTTCTTT